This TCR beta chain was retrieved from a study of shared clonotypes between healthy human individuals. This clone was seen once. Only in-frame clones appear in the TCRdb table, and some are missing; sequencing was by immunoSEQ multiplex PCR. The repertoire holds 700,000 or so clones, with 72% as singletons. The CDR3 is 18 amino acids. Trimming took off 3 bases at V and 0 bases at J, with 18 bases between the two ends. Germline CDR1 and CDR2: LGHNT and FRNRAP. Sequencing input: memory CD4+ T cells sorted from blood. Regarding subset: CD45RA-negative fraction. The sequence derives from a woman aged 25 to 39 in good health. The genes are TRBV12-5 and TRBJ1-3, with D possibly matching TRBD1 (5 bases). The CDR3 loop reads CASGLFLGQSFSGNTIYF. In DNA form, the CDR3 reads TGTGCTAGTGGTTTATTTCTGGGGCAGTCGTTCTCTGGAAACACCATATATTTT.